A selection of T cell receptor beta chains follows, all from one sample in a study of Ad26.COV2.S vaccination and SARS-CoV-2 variants. Repertoires were generated with immunoSEQ multiplex PCR, while TCRdb's copy carries only in-frame clones and drops some. This repertoire shows over 400,000 clones, approximately 92% found once; its top ten account for around 2.6%. Sequenced here: peripheral blood, sampled in a trial of Ad26.COV2.S vaccine versus placebo. These receptor sequences come from a person aged 18-65 years who received the Ad26.COV2.S COVID-19 vaccine or a placebo. Each CDR3 is given with its conserved first and last residue. A D gene is named only where the DNA matches it firmly. Clone size is not always given. Where it is, it says once, few, many or a class for expanded clones.

d_call j_call clone_size v_call cdr3_aa cdr3_nt
. TRBJ1-2 once TRBV10-1 CASAPRRYGYTF TGCGCCAGCGCCCCACGGCGCTATGGCTACACCTTC
. TRBJ2-5 . TRBV18 CASSREGGETQYF TGTGCCAGCTCACGGGAAGGGGGAGAGACCCAGTACTTC
. TRBJ1-5 few TRBV3-1/TRBV3-2 CASSLHPGQPQHF TGTGCCAGCAGCCTTCACCCGGGGCAGCCCCAGCATTTT
. TRBJ2-1 . TRBV24-1 CATSAVGLSSYNEQFF TGTGCCACCAGTGCGGTAGGGCTCAGCTCCTACAATGAGCAGTTCTTC
TRBD1 TRBJ1-2 . TRBV4-2 CASSHTPGQGGYGYTF TGTGCCAGCAGCCACACCCCAGGACAGGGGGGATATGGCTACACCTTC
. TRBJ2-2 . TRBV5-4 CASSLALGRGELFF TGTGCCAGCAGCTTGGCCTTAGGAAGAGGGGAGCTGTTTTTT
. TRBJ1-1 . TRBV6-5 CASLEVRRFTEAFF TGTGCCAGCCTAGAAGTCAGGAGGTTCACTGAAGCTTTCTTT
. TRBJ1-6 . TRBV7-9 CASSLGAGNSPLHF TGTGCCAGCAGCTTAGGTGCGGGGAATTCACCCCTCCACTTT
TRBD1 TRBJ1-1 . TRBV4-1 CASSYGQGKLSEAFF TGCGCCAGCAGCTATGGACAGGGGAAACTATCTGAAGCTTTCTTT
TRBD1 TRBJ1-2 . TRBV7-3 CASSPGTGYGYTF TGTGCCAGCAGCCCTGGGACAGGGTACGGCTACACCTTC
. TRBJ1-5 . TRBV6-5 CASIKCLWDQPQHF TGTGCCAGCATTAAATGTTTGTGGGATCAGCCCCAGCATTTT
. TRBJ2-3 . TRBV6-5 CASGRPRGTDTQYF TGTGCCAGCGGGAGACCGAGGGGCACAGATACGCAGTATTTT
TRBD1 TRBJ1-3 once TRBV28 CASSLDQGALPGNTIYF TGTGCCAGCAGTTTGGATCAGGGGGCGCTTCCTGGAAACACCATATATTTT
. TRBJ2-1 . TRBV7-2 CASSPRPAVYSYNEQFF TGTGCCAGCAGCCCCCGTCCAGCGGTATACTCCTACAATGAGCAGTTCTTC
. TRBJ2-5 . TRBV7-2 CASSLGTLQETQYF TGTGCCAGCAGCTTGGGTACTCTCCAAGAGACCCAGTACTTC
. TRBJ2-3 . TRBV24-1 CATSDITVQDTQYF TGTGCCACCAGTGATATTACTGTTCAGGATACGCAGTATTTT
TRBD2 TRBJ2-3 . TRBV5-6 CASSLPSGVITDTQYF TGTGCCAGCAGCTTGCCTAGCGGGGTTATCACAGATACGCAGTATTTT
. TRBJ1-2 few TRBV5-1 CASSVKGDYGYTF TGCGCCAGCAGCGTTAAAGGGGACTATGGCTACACCTTC
. TRBJ2-6 once TRBV27 CASSLLMGLGANVLTF TGTGCCAGCAGTTTATTGATGGGGCTCGGGGCCAACGTCCTGACTTTC
. TRBJ1-1 once TRBV19 CASSAEGLHWENTEAFF TGTGCCAGTAGTGCCGAGGGTCTCCATTGGGAAAACACTGAAGCTTTCTTT
. TRBJ2-7 few TRBV30 CAWGQSSYEQYF TGTGCCTGGGGACAGAGCTCCTACGAGCAGTACTTC
. TRBJ2-2 . TRBV27 CASSFGPGGSGELFF .
. TRBJ2-2 . TRBV28 CASSLLESNTGELFF TGTGCCAGCAGTTTATTAGAGTCGAACACCGGGGAGCTGTTTTTT
. TRBJ1-5 . TRBV18 CASSPRVPSSNQPQHF TGTGCCAGCTCACCACGGGTCCCATCCTCTAATCAGCCCCAGCATTTT
. TRBJ1-1 . TRBV20-1 CSASRGMNTEAFF TGCAGTGCTAGTCGAGGCATGAACACTGAAGCTTTCTTT
. TRBJ1-2 . TRBV28 CASSLGTSSNYGYTF TGTGCCAGCAGTTTGGGGACATCTTCTAACTATGGCTACACCTTC
TRBD2 TRBJ2-1 . TRBV12-5 CASAGGGWGDEQFF TGTGCTAGTGCCGGCGGGGGTTGGGGGGATGAGCAGTTCTTC
. TRBJ2-3 . TRBV5-1 CASSPGQLGAGTDTQYF TGCGCCAGCAGCCCTGGTCAACTAGGGGCGGGAACAGATACGCAGTATTTT
TRBD2 TRBJ2-5 . TRBV6-2/TRBV6-3 CASSYHFTSTSGGPWEETQYF TGTGCCAGCAGTTACCATTTTACTTCGACTAGCGGGGGGCCCTGGGAAGAGACCCAGTACTTC
. TRBJ1-6 few TRBV2 CASARTASSYNSPLHF TGTGCCAGCGCTAGGACCGCTAGCTCCTATAATTCACCCCTCCACTTT
TRBD1 TRBJ1-1 . TRBV10-3 CAIKSGQGALNTEAFF TGTGCCATCAAATCCGGGCAGGGGGCTTTGAACACTGAAGCTTTCTTT